This TCR beta chain was recorded in a study of technical replicates of blood from several donors. CDR3 size: 15 residues. The trim removed 6 bases at V and 5 bases at J, leaving 9 bases unmatched. CDR1 is SNHLY, CDR2 FYNNEI, per germline. Method: immunoSEQ multiplex PCR; TCRdb's copy keeps in-frame clones and lacks some. The profile shows around 60,000 clones, roughly 92% of them singletons. This TCR came from a human donor in good health. Some clones in this sample may be carry-over from other donors' samples. The V gene is TRBV2, the J gene TRBJ2-5; 10 bases agree with TRBD2. The source material was PBMCs. The CDR3 DNA reads as TGTGCCAGCAGGCCGGGACTAGCGAATTGGGAGACCCAGTACTTC. Translation gives CASRPGLANWETQYF.